The clone carrying this TCR beta chain was detected many times. This specimen belongs to a study of response to subunit inactivated influenza vaccine. TCRdb analysed the RT-PCR reads with MiXCR anew, one entry per CDR3 protein. In the table there are fewer than 600,000 distinct CDR3 sequences, under 8.5% of which are singletons. This TCR was recovered from a man between 50 and 75 years old who received an inactivated influenza vaccine. Sequencing used PBMCs from blood, obtained 23 months after vaccination.

DNA for the CDR3: TGTGCCAGCAACTGGGGGGTCGGCTATGGCTACACCTTC. Translating it yields CASNWGVGYGYTF. The rearrangement uses TRBV3-1 and TRBJ1-2, with a tentative D call TRBD1 (5 bases). V was cut by 7 bases and J by 4 bases, with 13 bases left in between. The CDR3 totals 13 residues. Germline CDR1 is LGHDT and CDR2 is YNNKEL (reference sequence).